The 22 T cell receptor beta chains reported below all come from one sample, sequenced in a study of shared clonotypes between healthy human individuals. Profiling relied on immunoSEQ multiplex PCR, and the TCRdb table lists in-frame clones only, not all of them. The sample shows about 680,000 clones, about three quarters of them seen only once. Sequencing used memory CD4+ T cells sorted from blood. Noted subset: CD45RA-negative fraction. These receptors all come from a young woman in good health.

J is TRBJ1-1 and V is TRBV7-8; 10 positions agree with TRBD1. V trimming: 3 bases; J trimming: 1 base; junction bases outside the gene matches: 5. This CDR3 is built from 16 residues. Germline CDR1 is SGHVS and CDR2 is FQNEAQ. In nucleotides, the CDR3 is TGTGCCAGCAGCTTGGGACAGGGGCTTCAGAACACTGAAGCTTTCTTT. Its protein is CASSLGQGLQNTEAFF.

The rearrangement uses TRBV10-3 and TRBJ2-3; the match to TRBD2 covers 7 bases. Germline trimming cut 4 bases from V and 3 bases from J; bases unmatched to any gene: 7. The germline gives CDR1 ENHRY, CDR2 SYGVKD. This CDR3 contains 15 residues. CDR3 in amino acids: CAISGGQGGTDTQYF. The CDR3 DNA reads as TGTGCCATCAGTGGGGGTCAGGGAGGGACAGATACGCAGTATTTT.

A few counts support this clone. V is TRBV5-1 and J is TRBJ2-3; weak D call: TRBD2 (6 bases). CDR1 is SGHRS and CDR2 is YFSETQ in the germline V gene. The CDR3 length is 17 residues. V was pared by 0 bases and J by 1 base, with 15 bases between. For the CDR3, the DNA is TGCGCCAGCAGCTTGGGTACCACTAGCTTGGGCACAGATACGCAGTATTTT. Its translation: CASSLGTTSLGTDTQYF.

A remark on this clone: An end of the junction does not agree with germline; a read error may underlie this. The rearrangement uses TRBV28 and TRBJ2-7; 8 nucleotides match TRBD1. The germline CDR1 and CDR2 sequences are MDHEN and SYDVKM. This CDR3 spans 17 amino acids. CDR3 bases: TGTGCCAGCAGTGGGTTGGTCCCAGGGGGCCTTACCTACGGGCAGTACTTC. Amino acids: CASSGLVPGGLTYGQYF. The whole variable domain, remainder taken from reference TRBV28 and TRBJ2-7, is DVKVTQSSRYLVKRTGEKVFLECVQDMDHENMFWYRQDPGLGLRLIYFSYDVKMKEKGDIPEGYSVSREKKERFSLILESASTNQTSMYLCASSGLVPGGLTYGQYFGPGTRLTVT.

The chain employs TRBV11-3 and TRBJ2-2; D is perhaps TRBD2 (7 bases). V gave up 5 bases and J gave up 2 bases, with 12 bases separating them. Germline CDR1 SGHNT, CDR2 YENEEA. This CDR3 is 15 amino acids long. The CDR3 loop reads CASSTGGQNTGELFF. The CDR3 DNA follows: TGTGCCAGCAGCACGGGGGGCCAAAACACCGGGGAGCTGTTTTTT.

The V call is TRBV19, the J call TRBJ1-1; TRBD1 agrees at 8 bases. The V segment lost 5 bases and the J segment 0 bases; nucleotides outside the gene matches: 8. The CDR3 is made up of 16 amino acids. CDR1 and CDR2 (germline): LNHDA, SQIVND (reference sequence). CDR3 sequence: CASSERQGKMNTEAFF. The CDR3 bases are TGTGCCAGTAGTGAGCGACAGGGGAAAATGAACACTGAAGCTTTCTTT.

The V call is TRBV18, the J call TRBJ1-1; no definite D call. Germline assignment: CDR1 KGHSH and CDR2 LQKENI. This CDR3 comprises 16 residues. V lost 4 bases and J 0 bases, leaving 15 bases between the germline ends. This CDR3 is CASSLMNSPMNTEAFF. The CDR3 bases are TGTGCCAGCTCACTAATGAACAGTCCCATGAACACTGAAGCTTTCTTT.

The chain has TRBV5-4 and TRBJ1-2, with 8 bases matching TRBD1. The CDR3 runs to 15 residues. The ends lost 3 bases at V and 8 bases at J; junction bases unmatched: 12. Germline CDR1 SGHNT, CDR2 YYREEE (reference sequence). The CDR3 region has the DNA TGTGCCAGCAGCTCGGCCCAGGGGGCGCTGAGCGGCTACACCTTC. Translation gives CASSSAQGALSGYTF.

At least ten counts were recorded for this clone. V is TRBV4-1 and J is TRBJ1-5; D is uncertain. The length of the CDR3 is 14 residues. V was clipped by 3 bases and J by 2 bases, with 8 bases between them. Germline V lookup: CDR1 MGHRA, CDR2 YSYEKL. CDR3 residues: CASSHDEGNQPQHF. The CDR3 region has the DNA TGCGCCAGCAGCCACGACGAGGGCAATCAGCCCCAGCATTTT.

This clone was counted only a few times. The chain couples TRBV5-6 to TRBJ2-1; D is unclear. Deletions cut 6 bases from V and 10 bases from J, with 11 bases between. This CDR3 is 11 amino acids long. Germline V gives CDR1 SGHDT, CDR2 YYEEEE. The CDR3 sequence: CASKLSGEQFF. The DNA of the CDR3 is TGTGCCAGCAAACTCTCCGGGGAGCAGTTCTTC. The full variable domain, with the rest looked up from reference TRBV5-6 and TRBJ2-1, is DAGVTQSPTHLIKTRGQQVTLRCSPKSGHDTVSWYQQALGQGPQFIFQYYEEEERQRGNFPDRFSGHQFPNYSSELNVNALLLGDSALYLCASKLSGEQFFGPGTRLTVL.

This clone was seen only a few times. Other DNA sequences from this sample encode an identical CDR3 as well. This chain links TRBV29-1 with TRBJ2-1, with 7 bases identical to TRBD2. The V gene's germline CDR1 is SQVTM and CDR2 ANQGSEA. CDR3 size: 12 residues. Unmatched junction bases numbered 4, after V lost 4 bases and J lost 7 bases. The CDR3 coding sequence is TGCAGCGTTGCCCCTAGCGGTAATGAGCAGTTCTTC. Translated, it gives CSVAPSGNEQFF.

This chain joins TRBV7-2 and TRBJ2-1, with 7 positions matching TRBD2. CDR1 is SGHTA, CDR2 FQGNSA, per germline. Trimming took 4 bases from V and 8 from J; bases not matched to a gene: 11. The CDR3 has 15 amino acids. The CDR3 nucleotides read TGTGCCAGCAGCTCCGGACTAGTTGGGAAGGATGAGCAGTTCTTC. This gives the protein CASSSGLVGKDEQFF.

The rearrangement links TRBV27 to TRBJ2-3, with 9 nucleotides matching TRBD2. The length of the CDR3 is 15 residues. The germline V gene has CDR1 MNHEY and CDR2 SMNVEV (reference sequence). V lost 3 bases to trimming and J lost 2 bases; unmatched junction nucleotides: 3. In nucleotides, the CDR3 is TGTGCCAGCAGTTTTATAGCGGGAGTCACAGATACGCAGTATTTT. This encodes CASSFIAGVTDTQYF.

The chain combines TRBV2 with TRBJ1-2; 7 nucleotides agree with TRBD1. The CDR3 has 12 residues. Unmatched junction bases numbered 3, after V lost 7 bases and J lost 4 bases. Germline lookup yields CDR1 SNHLY and CDR2 FYNNEI. The CDR3 sequence: CASNRDSYGYTF. CDR3 DNA sequence: TGTGCCAGCAATCGGGACAGCTATGGCTACACCTTC.

V usage is TRBV11-2 and J usage is TRBJ2-5; 8 bases are a match to TRBD2. J lost 5 bases, V lost 3 bases, and 5 bases had no gene match. The V gene's germline CDR1 is SGHAT and CDR2 FQNNGV. This CDR3 has 14 residues. CDR3 coding DNA: TGTGCCAGCAGCTTCTTAGCGGGGTCGGAGACCCAGTACTTC. Protein product: CASSFLAGSETQYF.

The chain is built from TRBV11-2 and TRBJ2-5; the D is unclear. The CDR3 runs to 14 residues. Trimming shortened V by 5 bases and J by 4 bases, and 14 bases separated the two germline ends. Germline lookup yields CDR1 SGHAT and CDR2 FQNNGV. CDR3 protein: CASSTNPSGETQYF. In DNA form, the CDR3 reads TGTGCCAGCAGCACCAACCCCTCCGGAGAGACCCAGTACTTC.

This clone was seen only a few times. The CDR3 sequence is CATSRAGQIQETQYF. CDR3 nucleotide sequence: TGTGCCACCAGCAGAGCGGGACAGATCCAAGAGACCCAGTACTTC. V gene TRBV15 combines with J gene TRBJ2-5, with 7 bases aligning to TRBD1. The germline V gene has CDR1 LNHNV and CDR2 YYDKDF (reference sequence). The CDR3 contains 15 residues. V was pared by 1 base and J by 1 base, with 3 bases of the junction left unmatched.

A few counts support this clone. The chain joins TRBV11-2 to TRBJ2-2, with D tentatively TRBD2 (6 bases). V was pared by 6 bases and J by 7 bases, with 15 bases between. The CDR3 covers 14 residues. CDR1 is SGHAT and CDR2 is FQNNGV in the germline V gene. CDR3 loop: CASRYSRGSGELFF. The CDR3 DNA sequence: TGTGCCAGCAGATACTCGCGGGGAAGCGGGGAGCTGTTTTTT.

This clone appeared once. The sample holds other DNA sequences that translate to the same CDR3. CDR3: CASSLGFGGGNTIYF. CDR3 bases: TGTGCCAGCAGCTTGGGATTTGGTGGTGGAAACACCATATATTTT. V usage is TRBV5-6 and J usage is TRBJ1-3; D is uncertain. Looked up from germline, CDR1 is SGHDT and CDR2 is YYEEEE. Between the trimmed V and J ends, which lost 0 bases and 3 bases, there was a span of 10 bases. The CDR3 is 15 residues long.

The chain couples TRBV7-2 to TRBJ1-3; tentatively, D is TRBD1 (5 bases). Germline V lookup: CDR1 SGHTA, CDR2 FQGNSA. Trimming took off 5 bases at V and 10 bases at J, with 21 bases between the two ends. The CDR3 contains 15 residues. The CDR3 region is CASSRGQGRGRTIYF. The CDR3 bases are TGTGCCAGCAGCCGGGGCCAAGGGAGGGGAAGAACCATATATTTT.

V gene TRBV6-5 combines with J gene TRBJ2-3; D is undetermined. The length of the CDR3 is 14 residues. Trimming stripped 6 bases from V and 6 bases from J, with 16 bases between. Germline lookup yields CDR1 MNHEY and CDR2 SVGAGI. This chain's CDR3 is CASSPDPTSDTQYF. Written as DNA, the CDR3 is TGTGCCAGCAGCCCCGATCCTACCTCGGATACGCAGTATTTT.

The gene calls are TRBV19 and TRBJ2-1; a possible D gene is TRBD2 (6 bases). This CDR3 is 14 amino acids long. The V end lost 8 bases, the J end lost 6 bases, and 17 bases lay between the germline ends. Germline loops: CDR1 LNHDA, CDR2 SQIVND (reference sequence). The CDR3 loop reads CASFGGIRSNEQFF. The CDR3 DNA reads TGTGCCAGTTTCGGCGGGATAAGGTCCAATGAGCAGTTCTTC.